This T cell receptor beta chain was captured in a study of blood T cell repertoires in COVID-19. About the research overall: PBMCs, B-cell-depleted T cells, or T cells provided the cDNA or gDNA that made up the material.

Under the authors' procedure: Reference gene primer amplification gave estimated nucleated cell counts. Measured with immunoSEQ multiplex PCR; TCRdb has only the in-frame clones, and not every one. V and J calls and clone size are copied from that table; D and trimming were computed from the DNA. The sample shows approximately 72,000 clones, 75% to 90% of them seen only once. The CDR3 runs to 16 residues. Germline V gene sequence: CDR1 SGHTA, CDR2 FQGTGA. V lost 2 bases and J lost 0, with 11 bases in between. The receptor was isolated from an elderly woman with acute or convalescent COVID-19. The sequencing input was peripheral blood. This chain connects TRBV7-3 to TRBJ2-1, with D possibly being TRBD2 (6 bases). CDR3 nucleotides: TGTGCCAGCAGCTTAGGGACTCCAAGCTCCTACAATGAGCAGTTCTTC. As protein: CASSLGTPSSYNEQFF. The full variable domain, with the rest looked up from reference TRBV7-3 and TRBJ2-1, is GAGVSQTPSNKVTEKGKYVELRCDPISGHTALYWYRQSLGQGPEFLIYFQGTGAADDSGLPNDRFFAVRPEGSVSTLKIQRTERGDSAVYLCASSLGTPSSYNEQFFGPGTRLTVL.